This T cell receptor (beta chain) was sequenced for a study of post-analysis software for immune sequencing data. As for the study in general: Included courses were relapsing-remitting and secondary progressive multiple sclerosis; progressive-relapsing multiple sclerosis was also included.

Unique molecular identifiers had been added to the TCR beta cDNA libraries. Input amounts of about 0.95 to 11 million T cells were used. These gave around 500,000 cDNA molecules, so each molecule approximated one T cell. TCRdb recomputed calls from the PCR reads with MiXCR, one row per CDR3 protein. The table shows about 400,000 distinct CDR3 sequences, with roughly 30% occurring only once. Study-wide results and limits: Higher frequency in patients than in controls was seen for a handful of TRBV segments, with TRBV5-6, TRBV5-1 and TRBV20-1 among them. The F measure placed samples prepared in the same batch into strongly shared clusters. In multiple sclerosis, normalized Chao1 diversity was significantly below that of controls.

V was pared by 2 bases and J by 6 bases, with 11 bases between. CDR3 size: 14 residues. Per germline, CDR1 MNHEY and CDR2 SMNVEV (reference sequence). With respect to this clonotype: Antigen unknown.

The sequenced sample was blood. This TCR came from a girl under 18 with multiple sclerosis. V and J are TRBV27 and TRBJ1-5, with TRBD1 as a possible D gene (5 bases). For the CDR3, the DNA is TGTGCCAGCAGTTTAAACTGGGGCGGTCAGCCCCAGCATTTT. Translated, it gives CASSLNWGGQPQHF.